This T cell receptor (beta chain) was observed in a study of blood T cell repertoires in COVID-19. Looking at the study overall: In each case, the material was cDNA or gDNA derived from T cells, B-cell-depleted T cells, or PBMCs.

Assay: immunoSEQ multiplex PCR; the TCRdb copy retains only in-frame clones and omits some. The table has some 510,000 clones, more than 75% seen once; the top ten hold about 2%. The sequence was obtained from a woman in her 40s who had recovered from COVID-19. Sequenced: PBMCs or T cells enriched from blood (not recorded which).

For the CDR3, the DNA is TGTGCCAGCAGCTTGACCGGGGACAGCCAAAACACTGAAGCTTTCTTT. This encodes CASSLTGDSQNTEAFF. The chain combines TRBV7-9 with TRBJ1-1; 7 bases are a match to TRBD1. The V gene end was trimmed by 3 bases and the J gene end by 2 bases; junction bases not matched to a gene: 9. Germline-derived CDR1 and CDR2 are SEHNR and FQNEAQ (reference sequence). The CDR3 has 16 residues.